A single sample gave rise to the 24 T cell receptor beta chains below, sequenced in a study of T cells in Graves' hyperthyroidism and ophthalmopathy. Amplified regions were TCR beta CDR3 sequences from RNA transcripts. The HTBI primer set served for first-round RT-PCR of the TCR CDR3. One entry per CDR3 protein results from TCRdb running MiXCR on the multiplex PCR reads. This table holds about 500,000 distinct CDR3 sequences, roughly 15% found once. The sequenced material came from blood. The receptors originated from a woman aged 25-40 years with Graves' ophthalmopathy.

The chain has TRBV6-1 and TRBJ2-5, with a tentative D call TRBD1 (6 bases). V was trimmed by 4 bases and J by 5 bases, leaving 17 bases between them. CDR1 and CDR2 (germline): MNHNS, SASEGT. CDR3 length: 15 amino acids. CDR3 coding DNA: TGTGCCAGCAGTGGCACTCAACAGGGATCGGAGACCCAGTACTTC. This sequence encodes CASSGTQQGSETQYF.

CDR3 coding DNA: TGTGCCTGGAGCCCTATTTTCGGGTACAATGAGCAGTTCTTC. It encodes CAWSPIFGYNEQFF. The chain carries TRBV30 and TRBJ2-1; no clear D gene. Per germline, CDR1 GTSNPN and CDR2 SVGIG (reference sequence). The germline V and J ends were trimmed by 3 bases and 4 bases, with 13 bases remaining between them. The CDR3 is 14 residues long.

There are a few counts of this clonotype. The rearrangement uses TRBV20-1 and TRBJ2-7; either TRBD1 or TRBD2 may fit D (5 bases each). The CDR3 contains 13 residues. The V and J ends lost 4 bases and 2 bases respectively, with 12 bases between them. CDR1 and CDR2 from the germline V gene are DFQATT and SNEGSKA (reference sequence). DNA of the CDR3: TGCAGTGCTATCCCTGGGGGAACCTACGAGCAGTACTTC. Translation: CSAIPGGTYEQYF.

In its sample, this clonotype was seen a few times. The CDR3 protein is CASSSRARPQHF. DNA for the CDR3: TGTGCCAGCAGTTCGAGGGCACGGCCCCAGCATTTT. The chain couples TRBV6-1 to TRBJ1-5; D not certain. The CDR3 is 12 residues long. Trimming cost V 5 bases and J 9 bases, with 11 bases left between them. The germline V gene encodes CDR1 MNHNS and CDR2 SASEGT.

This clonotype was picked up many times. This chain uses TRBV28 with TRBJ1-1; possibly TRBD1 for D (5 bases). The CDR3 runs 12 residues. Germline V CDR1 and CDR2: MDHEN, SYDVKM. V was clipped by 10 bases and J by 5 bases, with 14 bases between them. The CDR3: CATTGRGTEAFF. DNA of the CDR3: TGTGCCACCACGGGAAGGGGAACTGAAGCTTTCTTT.

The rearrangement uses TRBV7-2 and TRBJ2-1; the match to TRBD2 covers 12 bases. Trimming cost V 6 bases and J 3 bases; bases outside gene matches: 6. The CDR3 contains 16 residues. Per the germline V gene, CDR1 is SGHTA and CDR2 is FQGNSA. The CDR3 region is CASRFRLAGDYNEQFF. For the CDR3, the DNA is TGTGCCAGCAGATTTAGACTAGCGGGAGACTACAATGAGCAGTTCTTC.

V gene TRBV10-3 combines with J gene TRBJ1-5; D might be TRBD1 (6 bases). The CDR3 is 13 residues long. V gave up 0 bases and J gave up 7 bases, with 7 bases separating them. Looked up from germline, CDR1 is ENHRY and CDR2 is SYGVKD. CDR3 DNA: TGTGCCATCAGTGAGTCTCAGGGGCAGCCCCAGCATTTT. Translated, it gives CAISESQGQPQHF.

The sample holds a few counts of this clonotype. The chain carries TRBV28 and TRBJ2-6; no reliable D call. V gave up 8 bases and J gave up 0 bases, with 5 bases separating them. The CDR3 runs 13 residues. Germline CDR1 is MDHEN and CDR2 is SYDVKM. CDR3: CASHLSGANVLTF. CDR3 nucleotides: TGTGCCAGCCACCTCTCTGGGGCCAACGTCCTGACTTTC. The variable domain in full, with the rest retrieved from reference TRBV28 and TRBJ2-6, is DVKVTQSSRYLVKRTGEKVFLECVQDMDHENMFWYRQDPGLGLRLIYFSYDVKMKEKGDIPEGYSVSREKKERFSLILESASTNQTSMYLCASHLSGANVLTFGAGSRLTVL.

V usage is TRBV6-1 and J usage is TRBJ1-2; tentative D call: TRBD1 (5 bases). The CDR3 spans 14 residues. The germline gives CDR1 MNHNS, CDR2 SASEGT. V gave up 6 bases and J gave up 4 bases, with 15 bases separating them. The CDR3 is CASRTDRPLYGYTF. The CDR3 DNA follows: TGTGCCAGCAGGACAGACAGACCCCTCTATGGCTACACCTTC.

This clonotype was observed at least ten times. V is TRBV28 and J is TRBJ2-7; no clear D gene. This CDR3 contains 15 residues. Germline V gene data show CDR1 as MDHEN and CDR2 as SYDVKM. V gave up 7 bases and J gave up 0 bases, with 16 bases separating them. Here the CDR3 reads CASTASAVSSYEQYF. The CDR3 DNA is TGTGCCAGCACCGCTTCGGCAGTAAGCTCCTACGAGCAGTACTTC.

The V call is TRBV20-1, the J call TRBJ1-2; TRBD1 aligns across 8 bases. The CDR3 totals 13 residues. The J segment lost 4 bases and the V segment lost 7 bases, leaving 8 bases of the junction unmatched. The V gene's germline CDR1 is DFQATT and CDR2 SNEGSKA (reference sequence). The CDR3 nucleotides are TGCAGTGTTCTGGACAGGGACATCTATGGCTACACCTTC. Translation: CSVLDRDIYGYTF.

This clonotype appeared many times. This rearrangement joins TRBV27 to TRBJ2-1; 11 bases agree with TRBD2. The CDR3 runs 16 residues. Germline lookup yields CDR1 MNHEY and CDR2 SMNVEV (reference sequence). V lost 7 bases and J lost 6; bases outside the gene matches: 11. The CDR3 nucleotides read TGTGCCAGCACCCCGGGAACTAGCGGGAGCTTCAATGAGCAGTTCTTC. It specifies CASTPGTSGSFNEQFF.

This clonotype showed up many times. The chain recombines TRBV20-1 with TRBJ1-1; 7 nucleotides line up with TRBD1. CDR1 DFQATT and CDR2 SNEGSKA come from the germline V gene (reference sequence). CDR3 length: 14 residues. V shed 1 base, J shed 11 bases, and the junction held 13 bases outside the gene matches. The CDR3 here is CSARGRVNRGEAFF. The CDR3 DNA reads TGCAGTGCTAGAGGTCGGGTGAACAGGGGAGAGGCTTTCTTT.

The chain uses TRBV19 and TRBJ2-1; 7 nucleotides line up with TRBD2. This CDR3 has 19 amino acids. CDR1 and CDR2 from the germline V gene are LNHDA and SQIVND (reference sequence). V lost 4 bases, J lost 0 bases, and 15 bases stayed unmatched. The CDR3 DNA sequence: TGTGCCAGTAGTAACCCTAATGTCGCGAGCGGGAACTCCTACAATGAGCAGTTCTTC. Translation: CASSNPNVASGNSYNEQFF.

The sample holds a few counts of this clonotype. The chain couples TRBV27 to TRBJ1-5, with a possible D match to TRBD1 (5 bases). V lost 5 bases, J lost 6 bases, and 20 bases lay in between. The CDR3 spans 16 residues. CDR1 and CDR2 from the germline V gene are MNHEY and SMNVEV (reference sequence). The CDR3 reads CASSPWDGPQGQPQHF. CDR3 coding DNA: TGTGCCAGCAGTCCATGGGACGGACCCCAAGGTCAGCCCCAGCATTTT.

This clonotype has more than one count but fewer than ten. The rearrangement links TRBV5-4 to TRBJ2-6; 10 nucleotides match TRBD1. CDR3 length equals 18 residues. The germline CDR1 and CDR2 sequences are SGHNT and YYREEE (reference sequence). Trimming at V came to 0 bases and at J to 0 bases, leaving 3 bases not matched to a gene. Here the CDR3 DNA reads TGTGCCAGCAGCTTGGGGGGGACAGGGGCCTCTGGGGCCAACGTCCTGACTTTC. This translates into CASSLGGTGASGANVLTF.

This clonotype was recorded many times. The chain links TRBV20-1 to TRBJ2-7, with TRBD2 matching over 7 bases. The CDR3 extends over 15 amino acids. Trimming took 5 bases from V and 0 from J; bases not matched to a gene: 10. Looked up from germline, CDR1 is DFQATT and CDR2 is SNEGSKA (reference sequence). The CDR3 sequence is CSALRETLGSYEQYF. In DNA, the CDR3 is TGCAGTGCTTTGCGGGAGACTTTGGGCTCCTACGAGCAGTACTTC.

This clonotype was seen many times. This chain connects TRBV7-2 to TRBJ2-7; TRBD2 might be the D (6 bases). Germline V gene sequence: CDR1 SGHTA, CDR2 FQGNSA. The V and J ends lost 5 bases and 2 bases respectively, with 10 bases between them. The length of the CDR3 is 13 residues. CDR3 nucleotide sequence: TGTGCCAGCAGCAATCGACTAGCCTACGAGCAGTACTTC. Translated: CASSNRLAYEQYF.

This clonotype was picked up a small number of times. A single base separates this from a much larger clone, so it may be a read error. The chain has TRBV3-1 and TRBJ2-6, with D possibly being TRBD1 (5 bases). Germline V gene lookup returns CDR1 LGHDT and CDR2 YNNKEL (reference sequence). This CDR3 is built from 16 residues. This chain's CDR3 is CASSQGVGSGADVLTF. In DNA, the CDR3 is TGTGCCAGCAGCCAAGGAGTAGGCTCTGGGGCCGACGTCCTGACTTTC. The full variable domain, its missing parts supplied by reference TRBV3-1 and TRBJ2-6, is DTAVSQTPKYLVTQMGNDKSIKCEQNLGHDTMYWYKQDSKKFLKIMFSYNNKELIINETVPNRFSPKSPDKAHLNLHINSLELGDSAVYFCASSQGVGSGADVLTFGAGSRLTVL.

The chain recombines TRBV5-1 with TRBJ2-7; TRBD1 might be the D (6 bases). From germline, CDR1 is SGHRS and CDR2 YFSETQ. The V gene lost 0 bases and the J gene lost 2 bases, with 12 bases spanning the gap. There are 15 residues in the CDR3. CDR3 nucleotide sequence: TGCGCCAGCAGCTTGGCCATCGGACAGACCTACGAGCAGTACTTC. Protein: CASSLAIGQTYEQYF.

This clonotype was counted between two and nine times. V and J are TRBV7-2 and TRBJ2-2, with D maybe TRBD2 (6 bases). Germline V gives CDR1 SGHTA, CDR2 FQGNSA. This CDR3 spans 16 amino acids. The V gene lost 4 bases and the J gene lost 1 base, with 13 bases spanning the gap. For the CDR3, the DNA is TGTGCCAGCAGCTCCCAGGGCGGGATGAACACCGGGGAGCTGTTTTTT. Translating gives CASSSQGGMNTGELFF.

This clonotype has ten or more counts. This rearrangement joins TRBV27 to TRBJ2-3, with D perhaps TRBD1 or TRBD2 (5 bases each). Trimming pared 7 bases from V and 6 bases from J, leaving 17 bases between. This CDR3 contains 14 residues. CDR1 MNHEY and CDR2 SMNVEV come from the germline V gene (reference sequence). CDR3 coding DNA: TGTGCCAGCACCGAAGGGACCCATAGGGATACGCAGTATTTT. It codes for CASTEGTHRDTQYF.

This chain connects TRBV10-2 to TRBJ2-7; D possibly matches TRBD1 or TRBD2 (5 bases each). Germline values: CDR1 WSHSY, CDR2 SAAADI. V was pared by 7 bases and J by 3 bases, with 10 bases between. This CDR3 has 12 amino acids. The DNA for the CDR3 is TGCGCCAGCACCGGGACCTTCTACGAGCAGTACTTC. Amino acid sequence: CASTGTFYEQYF.

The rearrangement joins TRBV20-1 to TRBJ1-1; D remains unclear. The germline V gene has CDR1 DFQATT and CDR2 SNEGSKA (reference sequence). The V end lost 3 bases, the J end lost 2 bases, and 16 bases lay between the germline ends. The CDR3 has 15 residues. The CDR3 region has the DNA TGCAGTGCTAGGGGTGTGGCAGGAGTCAACACTGAAGCTTTCTTT. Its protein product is CSARGVAGVNTEAFF.